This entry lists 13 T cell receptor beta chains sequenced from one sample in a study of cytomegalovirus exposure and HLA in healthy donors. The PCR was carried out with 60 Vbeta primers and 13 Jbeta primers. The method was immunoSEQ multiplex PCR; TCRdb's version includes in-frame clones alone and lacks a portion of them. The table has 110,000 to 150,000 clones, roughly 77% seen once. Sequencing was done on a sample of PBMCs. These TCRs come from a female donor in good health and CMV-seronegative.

The CDR3 bases are TGTGCCAGCAGCTCCCCCAGGGTTTACAATGAGCAGTTCTTC. This encodes CASSSPRVYNEQFF. The chain joins TRBV11-3 to TRBJ2-1; maybe TRBD1 (5 bases). Trimming took off 4 bases at V and 4 bases at J, with 11 bases between the two ends. CDR1 SGHNT and CDR2 YENEEA come from the germline V gene. The CDR3 consists of 14 residues.

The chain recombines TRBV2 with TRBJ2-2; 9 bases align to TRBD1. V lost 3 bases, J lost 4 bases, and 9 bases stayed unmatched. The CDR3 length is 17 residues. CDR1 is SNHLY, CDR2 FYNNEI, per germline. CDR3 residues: CASSEGRGTGPTGELFF. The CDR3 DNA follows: TGTGCCAGCAGTGAGGGTCGGGGGACAGGGCCCACCGGGGAGCTGTTTTTT.

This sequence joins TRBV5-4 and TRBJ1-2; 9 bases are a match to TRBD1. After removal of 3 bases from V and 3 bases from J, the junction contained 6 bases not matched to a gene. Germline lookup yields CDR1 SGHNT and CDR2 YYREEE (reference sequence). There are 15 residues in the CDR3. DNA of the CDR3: TGTGCCAGCAGCTCCAGACAGGGGGGACACTATGGCTACACCTTC. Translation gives CASSSRQGGHYGYTF.

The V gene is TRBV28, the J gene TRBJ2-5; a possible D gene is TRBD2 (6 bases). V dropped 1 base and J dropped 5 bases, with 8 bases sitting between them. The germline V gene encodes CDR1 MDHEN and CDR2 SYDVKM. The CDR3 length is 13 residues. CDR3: CASSLSGGETQYF. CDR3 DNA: TGTGCCAGCAGTTTATCTGGAGGGGAGACCCAGTACTTC.

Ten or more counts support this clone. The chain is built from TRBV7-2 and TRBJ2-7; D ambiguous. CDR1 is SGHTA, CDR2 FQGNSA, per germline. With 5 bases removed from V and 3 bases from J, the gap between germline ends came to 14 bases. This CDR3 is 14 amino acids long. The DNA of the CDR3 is TGTGCCAGCAGCAATAGTTTGGTTGTCTACGAGCAGTACTTC. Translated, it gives CASSNSLVVYEQYF.

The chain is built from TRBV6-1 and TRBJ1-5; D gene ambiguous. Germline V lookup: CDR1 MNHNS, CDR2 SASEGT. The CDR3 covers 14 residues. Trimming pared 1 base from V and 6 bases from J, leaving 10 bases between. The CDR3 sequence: CASSEELNGQPQHF. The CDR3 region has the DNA TGTGCCAGCAGTGAAGAGCTAAATGGTCAGCCCCAGCATTTT.

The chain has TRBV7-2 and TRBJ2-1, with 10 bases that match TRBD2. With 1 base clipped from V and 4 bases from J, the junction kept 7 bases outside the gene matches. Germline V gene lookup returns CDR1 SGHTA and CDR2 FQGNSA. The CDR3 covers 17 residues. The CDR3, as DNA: TGTGCCAGCAGCTTAGAAGCTAGCGGGGGCCTATACAATGAGCAGTTCTTC. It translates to CASSLEASGGLYNEQFF.

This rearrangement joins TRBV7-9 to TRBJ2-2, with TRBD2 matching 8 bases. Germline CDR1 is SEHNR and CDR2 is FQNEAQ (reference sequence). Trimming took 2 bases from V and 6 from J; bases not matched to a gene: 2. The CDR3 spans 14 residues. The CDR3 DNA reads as TGTGCCAGCAGCTTAAGAGCGGGGGCCGGGGAGCTGTTTTTT. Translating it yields CASSLRAGAGELFF.

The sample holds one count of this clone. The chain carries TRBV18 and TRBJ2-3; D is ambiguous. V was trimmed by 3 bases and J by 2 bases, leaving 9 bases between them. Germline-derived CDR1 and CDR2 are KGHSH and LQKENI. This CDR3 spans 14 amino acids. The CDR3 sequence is CASSPGFYTDTQYF. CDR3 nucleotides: TGTGCCAGCTCACCCGGGTTTTACACAGATACGCAGTATTTT.

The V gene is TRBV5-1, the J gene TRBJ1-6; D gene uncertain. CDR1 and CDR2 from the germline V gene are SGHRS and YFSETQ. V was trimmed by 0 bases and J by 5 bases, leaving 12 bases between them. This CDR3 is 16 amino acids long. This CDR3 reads CASSLGSTENNSPLHF. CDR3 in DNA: TGCGCCAGCAGCTTGGGTTCTACGGAGAATAATTCACCCCTCCACTTT.

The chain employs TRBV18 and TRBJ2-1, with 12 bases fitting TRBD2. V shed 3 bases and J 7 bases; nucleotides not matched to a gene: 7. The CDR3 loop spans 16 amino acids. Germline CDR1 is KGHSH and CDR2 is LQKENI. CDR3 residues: CASSPRTSGGKNEQFF. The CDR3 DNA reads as TGTGCCAGCTCACCCCGAACTAGCGGGGGGAAAAATGAGCAGTTCTTC.

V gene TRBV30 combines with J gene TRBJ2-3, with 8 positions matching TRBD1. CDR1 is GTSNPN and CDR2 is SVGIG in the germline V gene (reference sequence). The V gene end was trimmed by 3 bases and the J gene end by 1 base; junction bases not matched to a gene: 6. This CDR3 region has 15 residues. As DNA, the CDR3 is TGTGCCTGGAGCCGCTGGACAGGGCGCACAGATACGCAGTATTTT. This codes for CAWSRWTGRTDTQYF.

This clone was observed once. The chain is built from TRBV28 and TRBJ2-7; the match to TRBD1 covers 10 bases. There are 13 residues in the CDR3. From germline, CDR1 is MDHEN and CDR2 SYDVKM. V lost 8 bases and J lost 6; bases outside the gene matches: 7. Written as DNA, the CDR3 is TGTGCCAGCGGCGTCGGGACAGGGGTCGAGCAGTACTTC. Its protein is CASGVGTGVEQYF.